This is a list of T cell receptor beta chains from one sample in a study of blood T cell repertoires in COVID-19. Sequenced by immunoSEQ multiplex PCR; TCRdb stores in-frame clones only, minus some. There are 110,000 or so clones in the sample; 81% occur only once, and approximately 10% lies in the top ten. Material: peripheral blood. The receptors were gathered from a woman aged 70 to 79 with acute or convalescent COVID-19. Each CDR3 is given with its conserved first and last residue.

v_call,j_call,cdr3_aa
TRBV27,TRBJ2-2,CAIPQGGPNTGELFF
TRBV9,TRBJ2-2,CASSAPLRGRGTGELFF
TRBV19,TRBJ2-1,CASSPDRSRTNEQFF
TRBV7-8,TRBJ1-2,CASSLAGTGTVYGYTF
TRBV7-9,TRBJ2-1,CASSLAQLVYNEQFF
TRBV18,TRBJ2-6,CASSPLPGDSGANVLTF
TRBV7-2,TRBJ1-2,CASSFGEEGYTF
TRBV7-9,TRBJ1-6,CASSHLGAAAPSYNSPLHF
TRBV6-6,TRBJ1-2,CASSSLVGDGYTF
TRBV28,TRBJ2-5,CASSSPGQGAETQYF